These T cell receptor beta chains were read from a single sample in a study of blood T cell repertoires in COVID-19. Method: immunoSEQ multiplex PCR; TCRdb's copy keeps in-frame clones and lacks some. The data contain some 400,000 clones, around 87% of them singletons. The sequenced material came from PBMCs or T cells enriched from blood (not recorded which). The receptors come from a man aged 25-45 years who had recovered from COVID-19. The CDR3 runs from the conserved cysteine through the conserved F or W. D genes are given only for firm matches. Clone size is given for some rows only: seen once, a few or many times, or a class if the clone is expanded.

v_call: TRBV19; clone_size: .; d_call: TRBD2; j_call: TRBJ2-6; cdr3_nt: TGTGCCAGTAGTACTCTGGCGGGGGGGGCTGGGGCCAACGTCCTGACTTTC; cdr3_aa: CASSTLAGGAGANVLTF
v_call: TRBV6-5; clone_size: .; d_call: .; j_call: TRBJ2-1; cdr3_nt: TGTGCCAGCAGGCGGACGGGGGTCTCCTACAATGAGCAGTTCTTC; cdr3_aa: CASRRTGVSYNEQFF
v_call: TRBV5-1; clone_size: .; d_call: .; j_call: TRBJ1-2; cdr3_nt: TGCGCCAGCAGCTTGGACGGGGAAGTGGGCTATGGCTACACCTTC; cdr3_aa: CASSLDGEVGYGYTF
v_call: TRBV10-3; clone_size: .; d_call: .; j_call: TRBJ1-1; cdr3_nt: TGTGCCATCAGTGAGTCATCACTATACACTGAAGCTTTCTTT; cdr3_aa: CAISESSLYTEAFF
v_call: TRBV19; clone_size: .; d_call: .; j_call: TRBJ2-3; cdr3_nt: TGTGCCAGTACGAACTATCGGAGCACAGATACGCAGTATTTT; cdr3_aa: CASTNYRSTDTQYF
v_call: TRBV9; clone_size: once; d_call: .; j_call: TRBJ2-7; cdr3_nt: TGTGCCAGCAGCGCGCAGGAGGGGTCCCCGGGAGAGCAGTACTTC; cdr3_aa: CASSAQEGSPGEQYF
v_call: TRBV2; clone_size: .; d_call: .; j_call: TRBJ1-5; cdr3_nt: TGTGCCAGCAGTGAAGAGCCCCAGCCCCAGCATTTT; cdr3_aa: CASSEEPQPQHF
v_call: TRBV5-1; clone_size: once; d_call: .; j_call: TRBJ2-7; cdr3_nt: TGCGCCAGCAGCCCAAGGGAGTCCTACGAGCAGTACTTC; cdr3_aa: CASSPRESYEQYF
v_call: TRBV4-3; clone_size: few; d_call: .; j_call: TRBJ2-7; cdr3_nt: TGCGCCAGCAGCCAAGGGGCTGGGGGGGAGCAGTACTTC; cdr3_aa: CASSQGAGGEQYF
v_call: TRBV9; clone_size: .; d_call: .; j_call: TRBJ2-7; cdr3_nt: TGTGCCAGCAGCTCGACAGTTACGAGGCAGTACTTC; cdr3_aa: CASSSTVTRQYF
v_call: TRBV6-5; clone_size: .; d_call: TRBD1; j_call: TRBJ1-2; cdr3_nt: TGTGCCAGCAGTTTCCCAGGGGGCTTTGGCTACACCTTC; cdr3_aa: CASSFPGGFGYTF
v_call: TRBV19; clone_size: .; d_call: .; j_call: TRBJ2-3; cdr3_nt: TGTGCCAGTAGATCCTCCCAGGCAGATACGCAGTATTTT; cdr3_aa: CASRSSQADTQYF
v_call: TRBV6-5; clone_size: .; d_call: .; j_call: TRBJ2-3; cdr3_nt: TGTGCCAGCAGACCACAGGGAAGAGGCACAGATACGCAGTATTTT; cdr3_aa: CASRPQGRGTDTQYF
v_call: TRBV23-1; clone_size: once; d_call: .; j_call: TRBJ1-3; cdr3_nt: TGCGCCAGCAGACTTACGGGGGGAGGAAACACCATATATTTT; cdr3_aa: CASRLTGGGNTIYF
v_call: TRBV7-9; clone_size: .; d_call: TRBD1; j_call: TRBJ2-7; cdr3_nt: TGTGCCAGCAGCCGCCCGGGACAGTCCTACGAGCAGTACTTC; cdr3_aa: CASSRPGQSYEQYF
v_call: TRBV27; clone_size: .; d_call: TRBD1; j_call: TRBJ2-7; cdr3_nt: TGTGCCAGCTCGGGACAGGGCTCCTACGAGCAGTACTTC; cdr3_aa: CASSGQGSYEQYF
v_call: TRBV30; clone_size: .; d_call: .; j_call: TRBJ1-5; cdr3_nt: TGTGCCTGGAGTGTAATAGGGGGAAATCAGCCCCAGCATTTT; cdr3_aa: CAWSVIGGNQPQHF
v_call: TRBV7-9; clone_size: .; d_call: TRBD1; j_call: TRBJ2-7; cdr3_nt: TGTGCCAGCAGCCAGAGCGACAGGGGGCACCACGAGCAGTACTTC; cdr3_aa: CASSQSDRGHHEQYF
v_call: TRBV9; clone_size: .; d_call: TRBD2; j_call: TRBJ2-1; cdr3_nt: TGTGCCAGCAGCTTAACAGCGGGGTCCTACAATGAGCAGTTCTTC; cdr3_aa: CASSLTAGSYNEQFF
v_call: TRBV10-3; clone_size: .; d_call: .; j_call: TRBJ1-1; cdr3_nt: TGTGCCATCAGCCCGGCGGGAAGCGCTGAAGCTTTCTTT; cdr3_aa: CAISPAGSAEAFF
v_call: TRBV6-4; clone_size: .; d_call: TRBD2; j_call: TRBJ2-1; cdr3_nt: TGTGCCAGCAGTGGGGTTAGGGCTAGCGGGGTTAACAATGAGCAGTTCTTC; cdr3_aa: CASSGVRASGVNNEQFF
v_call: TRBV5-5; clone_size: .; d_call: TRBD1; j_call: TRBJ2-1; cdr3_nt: TGTGCCAGCAGCATCCGGGACAGCTCCTACAATGAGCAGTTCTTC; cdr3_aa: CASSIRDSSYNEQFF
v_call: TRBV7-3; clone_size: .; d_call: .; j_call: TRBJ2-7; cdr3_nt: TGTGCCAGCGGGAGGGGGGGCCGGAACGAGCAGTACTTC; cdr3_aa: CASGRGGRNEQYF
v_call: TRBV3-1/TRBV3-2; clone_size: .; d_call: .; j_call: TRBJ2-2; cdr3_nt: TGTGCCAGCAGCCAAGACAGGCTCACCGGGGAGCTGTTTTTT; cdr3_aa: CASSQDRLTGELFF
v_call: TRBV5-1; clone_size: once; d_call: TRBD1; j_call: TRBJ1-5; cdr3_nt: TGCGCCAGCAGCTGGAGACAGGGTAGCAATCAGCCCCAGCATTTT; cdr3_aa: CASSWRQGSNQPQHF
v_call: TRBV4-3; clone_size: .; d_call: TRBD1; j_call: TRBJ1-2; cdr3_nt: TGCGCCAGCAGCCCAGGGACTGGACAGGTAGCGAGTGGCTACACCTTC; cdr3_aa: CASSPGTGQVASGYTF
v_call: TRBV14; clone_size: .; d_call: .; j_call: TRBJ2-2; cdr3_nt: TGTGCCAGCAGCCAAGATCTTAGACACTCAAGAACCGGGGAGCTGTTTTTT; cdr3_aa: CASSQDLRHSRTGELFF
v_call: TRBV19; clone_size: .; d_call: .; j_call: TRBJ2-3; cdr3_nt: TGTGCCAGTAAGGAGCGCCTGAGAACAGATACGCAGTATTTT; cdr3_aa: CASKERLRTDTQYF
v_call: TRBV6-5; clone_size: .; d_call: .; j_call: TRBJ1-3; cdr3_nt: TGTGCCAGCAATGGAGCTGGAAACACCATATATTTT; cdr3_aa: CASNGAGNTIYF
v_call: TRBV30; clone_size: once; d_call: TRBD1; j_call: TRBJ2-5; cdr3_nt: TGTGCCTGGAGTGAAGGGACAGGGGTAGAGACCCAGTACTTC; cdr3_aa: CAWSEGTGVETQYF
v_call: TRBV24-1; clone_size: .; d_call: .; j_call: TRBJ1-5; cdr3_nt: TGTGCCGAAGTGGTTAGGGGCGCCGAACTCAATCAGCCCCAGCATTTT; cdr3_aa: CAEVVRGAELNQPQHF
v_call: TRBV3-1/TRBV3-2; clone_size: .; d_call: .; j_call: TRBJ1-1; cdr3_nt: TGTGCCAGCAGCCGGGGCCAGGGGACCACTGAAGCTTTCTTT; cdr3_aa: CASSRGQGTTEAFF
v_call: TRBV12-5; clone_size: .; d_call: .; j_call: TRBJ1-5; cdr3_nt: TGTGCTAGTGGTTCATCCAGGGGACCCGGCAATCAGCCCCAGCATTTT; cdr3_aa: CASGSSRGPGNQPQHF
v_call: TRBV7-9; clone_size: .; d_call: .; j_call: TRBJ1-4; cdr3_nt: TGTGCCAGCAGCTTAGAAGCTCTAGAGTATCGTGAAAAACTGTTTTTT; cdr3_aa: CASSLEALEYREKLFF
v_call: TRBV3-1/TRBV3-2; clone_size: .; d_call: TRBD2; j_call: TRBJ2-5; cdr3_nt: TGTGCCAGCAGCTTAAAGACTAGCGGGGGGGAGGGAGAGACCCAGTACTTC; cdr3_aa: CASSLKTSGGEGETQYF
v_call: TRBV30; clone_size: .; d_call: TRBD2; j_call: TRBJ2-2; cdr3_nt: TGTGCCTGGAGTGTACGCGGTAGCGGGGGGGCGAACACCGGGGAGCTGTTTTTT; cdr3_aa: CAWSVRGSGGANTGELFF
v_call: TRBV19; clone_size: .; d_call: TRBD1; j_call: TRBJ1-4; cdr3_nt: TGTGCCAGTAGTCCGGCCGGGACAGGCCACCCCGGTAGGTCAGAAAAACTGTTTTTT; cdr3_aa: CASSPAGTGHPGRSEKLFF
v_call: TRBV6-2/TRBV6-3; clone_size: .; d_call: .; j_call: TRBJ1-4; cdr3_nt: TGTGCCAGCAGTTCCCGGACAGCCGCAGGTGAAAAACTGTTTTTT; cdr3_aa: CASSSRTAAGEKLFF
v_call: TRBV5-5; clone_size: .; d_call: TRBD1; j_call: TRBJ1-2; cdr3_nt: TGTGCCAGCAGCTCGCCAGGGGGCTGGGGTGGCTACACCTTC; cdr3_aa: CASSSPGGWGGYTF
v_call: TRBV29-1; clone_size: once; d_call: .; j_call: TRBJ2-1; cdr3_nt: TGCAGCGTTGTTGGGGGGTTCCCCTACAATGAGCAGTTCTTC; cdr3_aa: CSVVGGFPYNEQFF
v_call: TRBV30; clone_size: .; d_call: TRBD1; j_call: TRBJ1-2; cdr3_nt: TGTGCCTGGATACAAGACAGGGGAAGCTACACCTTC; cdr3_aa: CAWIQDRGSYTF
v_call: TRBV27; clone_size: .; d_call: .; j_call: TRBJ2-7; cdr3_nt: TGTGCCACCCGTCGCGTGGAGAACGAGCAGTACTTC; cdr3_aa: CATRRVENEQYF
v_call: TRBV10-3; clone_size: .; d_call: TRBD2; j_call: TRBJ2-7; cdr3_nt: TGTGCCATCAGTGCTTCAAGCGGGGGGATCTACGAGCAGTACTTC; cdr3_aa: CAISASSGGIYEQYF
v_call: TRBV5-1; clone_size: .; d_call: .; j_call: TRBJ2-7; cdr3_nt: TGCGCCAGCAGCTTGGACCGCAGGTCCTACGAGCAGTACTTC; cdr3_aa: CASSLDRRSYEQYF
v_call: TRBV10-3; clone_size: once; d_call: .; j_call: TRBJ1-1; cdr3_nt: TGTGCCATCACCCTAGGAGAGAGCACTGAAGCTTTCTTT; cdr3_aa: CAITLGESTEAFF
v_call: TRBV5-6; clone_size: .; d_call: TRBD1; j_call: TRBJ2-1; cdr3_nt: TGTGCCAGCAGCTTGGCTTTGGGACAGGGAGTTAATGAGCAGTTCTTC; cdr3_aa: CASSLALGQGVNEQFF
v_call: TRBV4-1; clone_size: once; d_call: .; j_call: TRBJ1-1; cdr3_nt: TGCGCCAGCAGCCAAGTGACAGGGAACACTGAAGCTTTCTTT; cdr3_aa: CASSQVTGNTEAFF
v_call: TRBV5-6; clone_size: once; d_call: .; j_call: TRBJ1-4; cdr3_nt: TGTGCCAGCAGCCCGGTCGGGGGGTCAAATGAAAAACTGTTTTTT; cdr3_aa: CASSPVGGSNEKLFF
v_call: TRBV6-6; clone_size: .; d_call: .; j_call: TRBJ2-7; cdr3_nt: TGTGCCAGCAGTTACCTGACGCAGGGAATTCACGAGCAGTACTTC; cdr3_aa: CASSYLTQGIHEQYF
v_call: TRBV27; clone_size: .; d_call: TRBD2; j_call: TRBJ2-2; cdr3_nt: TGTGCCAGCAGTGACCTAGCGGGGGTGACCGGGGAGCTGTTTTTT; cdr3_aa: CASSDLAGVTGELFF
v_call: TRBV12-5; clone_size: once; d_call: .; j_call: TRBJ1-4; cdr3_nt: TGTGCTAGTGGTTTGGTATTGGTGGGGCAGAGGAGTGAAAAACTGTTTTTT; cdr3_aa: CASGLVLVGQRSEKLFF
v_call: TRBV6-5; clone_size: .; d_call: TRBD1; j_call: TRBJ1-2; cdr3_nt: TGTGCCAGCACCGATGACAGGGGTAGTGGCTACACCTTC; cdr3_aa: CASTDDRGSGYTF
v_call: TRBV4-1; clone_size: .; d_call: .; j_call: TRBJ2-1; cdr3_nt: TGCGCCAGCAGCCAAGTGTCTGGGAGAGAGTCCTACAATGAGCAGTTCTTC; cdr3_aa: CASSQVSGRESYNEQFF
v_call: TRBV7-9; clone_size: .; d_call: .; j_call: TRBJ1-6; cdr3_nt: TGTGCCAGCAGCTTACTGGGAGCTAATAATTCACCCCTCCACTTT; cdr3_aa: CASSLLGANNSPLHF